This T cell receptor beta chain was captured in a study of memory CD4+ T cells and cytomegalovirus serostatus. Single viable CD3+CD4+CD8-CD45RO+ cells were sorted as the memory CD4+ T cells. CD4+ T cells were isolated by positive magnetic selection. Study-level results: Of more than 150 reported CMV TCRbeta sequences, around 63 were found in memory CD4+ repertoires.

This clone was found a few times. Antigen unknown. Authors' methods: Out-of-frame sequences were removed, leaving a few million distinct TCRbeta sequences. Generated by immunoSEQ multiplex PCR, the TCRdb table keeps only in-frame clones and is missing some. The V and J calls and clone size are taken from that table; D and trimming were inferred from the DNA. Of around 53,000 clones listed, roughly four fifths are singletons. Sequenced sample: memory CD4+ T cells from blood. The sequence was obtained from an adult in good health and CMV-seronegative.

As DNA, the CDR3 is TGTGCCAGCAGTGGTCGTCAGGGGACTACCGGTCCCGGGGAGCTGTTTTTT. Translation: CASSGRQGTTGPGELFF. The chain employs TRBV6-1 and TRBJ2-2, with D possibly matching TRBD2 (7 bases). The CDR3 has 17 residues. Germline V lookup: CDR1 MNHNS, CDR2 SASEGT. Trimming pared 4 bases from V and 6 bases from J, leaving 21 bases between.